The clone carrying this T cell receptor beta chain was recorded many times. Its specificity is not known. Patients selected for sequencing had displayed CD8+CD57+ cell expansion by flow cytometry. Untreated patients provided the blood samples, with no therapy given before sampling. It was genomic DNA that served as the template for profiling TCR beta VDJ and CDR3. TCRdb itself ran the reads through MiXCR, one entry per CDR3 protein. The sample lists about 240,000 distinct CDR3 sequences; more than 40% were seen once. This sample was included in a study of CD8+CD57+ T cells in acquired aplastic anemia. On the study more broadly: Sorted CD4+ and CD8+ cells gave an average of approximately 3 ug of DNA.

Trimming removed 8 bases at V and 7 bases at J, with 14 bases between. The CDR3 totals 12 residues. Germline V gene data show CDR1 as MNHEY and CDR2 as SVGAGI. Points from the study as a whole: Patients versus controls showed no significant CD8+ Simpson's diversity difference.

The chain recombines TRBV6-5 with TRBJ1-2; perhaps TRBD1 as D (6 bases). The receptor was isolated from a human donor with aplastic anemia. The specimen sequenced was sorted CD4+, CD8+, or CD8+CD57+ T cells (not recorded which) from PBMCs. The CDR3 reads CASGQGQLGYTF. Here the CDR3 DNA reads TGTGCCAGCGGGCAGGGGCAGCTTGGCTACACCTTC.